These T cell receptor beta chains were read from a single sample in a study of follicular helper T cells after annual influenza vaccination. Profiling relied on immunoSEQ multiplex PCR, and the TCRdb table lists in-frame clones only, not all of them. The sample has more than 8,000 clones; roughly 82% are singletons. The specimen comprised CXCR5+ CD38- circulating T follicular helper cells from blood, sampled on the day of influenza vaccination. Receptor source: an adult who received the influenza vaccine. Both conserved end residues are part of each CDR3. A D gene is named only where the DNA matches it firmly. Clone size, where shown, is once, few, many, or a class for clones that have expanded.

clone size,V gene,D gene,J gene,CDR3 DNA,CDR3 protein
NA,TRBV5-5,TRBD2,TRBJ2-5,TGTGCCAGCAGCCTGACCGGACTAGCGGGTTTGCAAGAGACCCAGTACTTC,CASSLTGLAGLQETQYF
NA,TRBV7-9,TRBD2,TRBJ2-7,TGTGCCAGCAGCCCTGGGGCGGGACTAGCGGGTTACGAGCAGTACTTC,CASSPGAGLAGYEQYF
NA,TRBV15,NA,TRBJ2-1,TGTGCCACCAGCAGAGGGAGCGCCTACAATGAGCAGTTCTTC,CATSRGSAYNEQFF
NA,TRBV18,NA,TRBJ2-5,TGTGCCAGCTCACAGGGGCTAATCGAGACCCAGTACTTC,CASSQGLIETQYF
NA,TRBV7-9,NA,TRBJ2-6,TGTGCCAGCAGCTTAGGACTGGACTCTGGGGCCAACGTCCTGACTTTC,CASSLGLDSGANVLTF
NA,TRBV10-2,NA,TRBJ1-5,TGCGCCAGCAGTGATAAACAGGGCGGCAATCAGCCCCAGCATTTT,CASSDKQGGNQPQHF
NA,TRBV4-1,NA,TRBJ2-7,TGCGCCAGCAGCGTGGGTTTAGGGGAGCAGTACTTC,CASSVGLGEQYF
NA,TRBV29-1,NA,TRBJ2-7,TGCAGCGTTGTATTAGGGGAGCATCTGCAGTACTTC,CSVVLGEHLQYF
NA,TRBV10-3,NA,TRBJ2-1,TGTGCCATCAGTTCCAAGTCGGAGAGATCCTACAATGAGCAGTTCTTC,CAISSKSERSYNEQFF
few,TRBV30,NA,TRBJ1-3,TGTGCCTGGAGGTTATCTGGAAACACCATATATTTT,CAWRLSGNTIYF
few,TRBV2,NA,TRBJ1-4,TGTGCCAGCAAGCAGGCGGGTGAAAAACTGTTTTTT,CASKQAGEKLFF
NA,TRBV5-1,NA,TRBJ2-7,TGCGCCAGCAGCTTGGGGATACAGCGACACGAGCAGTACTTC,CASSLGIQRHEQYF
once,TRBV28,NA,TRBJ1-4,TGTGCCAGCAGTTTAAGTGTGGCAGGGGTGGGAAAACTGTTTTTT,CASSLSVAGVGKLFF
NA,TRBV7-8,TRBD1,TRBJ1-2,TGTGCCAGCAGCTCCGGGACAGGGGGCATGTTCACCTTC,CASSSGTGGMFTF
NA,TRBV29-1,NA,TRBJ2-2,TGCAGCGTTGATGAGAAAAGCACCGGGGAGCTGTTTTTT,CSVDEKSTGELFF
NA,TRBV5-4,TRBD2,TRBJ2-7,TGTGCCAGCAGCTTGAAAGCGGGAGGACCCTACGAGCAGTACTTC,CASSLKAGGPYEQYF
once,TRBV11-2,NA,TRBJ1-3,TGTGCCAGCAGCTTCACGTGGGGATACAGCTCTGGAAACACCATATATTTT,CASSFTWGYSSGNTIYF
NA,TRBV5-1,NA,TRBJ2-2,TGCGCCAGCAGCTTGAAACAGCCGAACACCGGGGAGCTGTTTTTT,CASSLKQPNTGELFF
NA,TRBV28,NA,TRBJ2-3,TGTGCCAGCAGTTTATCGGGGGTTTATGGCACAGATACGCAGTATTTT,CASSLSGVYGTDTQYF
NA,TRBV27,TRBD2,TRBJ2-1,TGTGCCAGCAGTCCCAAGACTAGCGGGAGGAACTACAATGAGCAGTTCTTC,CASSPKTSGRNYNEQFF
NA,TRBV29-1,TRBD2,TRBJ2-5,TGCAGCGTTGATCCTACTAGCGGGACCCAAGAGACCCAGTACTTC,CSVDPTSGTQETQYF
NA,TRBV28,TRBD2,TRBJ2-1,TGTGCCAGCAGTTTGAGGACTAGAGGGTACAATGAGCAGTTCTTC,CASSLRTRGYNEQFF
NA,TRBV10-2,NA,TRBJ1-1,TGCGCCAGCAGTGGGTCGGGACAGAACACTGAAGCTTTCTTT,CASSGSGQNTEAFF
NA,TRBV28,NA,TRBJ1-5,TGTGCCAGCAGTTTTGCCAGGGCTAGCAATCAGCCCCAGCATTTT,CASSFARASNQPQHF
NA,TRBV6-5,NA,TRBJ2-3,TGTGCCAGCAGGAGACAGTTCTGGCAAGATACGCAGTATTTT,CASRRQFWQDTQYF
NA,TRBV10-3,TRBD1,TRBJ1-2,TGTGCCATCAGTGAGTCGGGACAGGGTTATGGCTACACCTTC,CAISESGQGYGYTF
NA,TRBV5-1,TRBD1,TRBJ1-1,TGCGCCAGCAGTCAACAGGGGGAAGGTGAAGCTTTCTTT,CASSQQGEGEAFF
NA,TRBV5-1,NA,TRBJ1-3,TGCGCCAGCAGCTACCAGGGTAACGGAAACACCATATATTTT,CASSYQGNGNTIYF
NA,TRBV15,NA,TRBJ2-1,TGTGCCACCAGCTTAAGCGGGAATGAGCAGTTCTTC,CATSLSGNEQFF
NA,TRBV10-3,NA,TRBJ1-1,TGTGCCATCAGTGCGGGACCGCTGAACACTGAAGCTTTCTTT,CAISAGPLNTEAFF
NA,TRBV6-1,NA,TRBJ2-3,TGTGCCAGCAGTGTGATATTAGATACGCAGTATTTT,CASSVILDTQYF
NA,TRBV5-1,TRBD1,TRBJ1-4,TGCGCCAGCAGCTTCGGACAGGGGGCAAGGGGCGAAAAACTGTTTTTT,CASSFGQGARGEKLFF
NA,TRBV7-2,TRBD1,TRBJ2-7,TGTGCCAGCAGCTTAGATACAGGGGGCGGAATCCAGTACTTC,CASSLDTGGGIQYF
NA,TRBV10-3,NA,TRBJ2-1,TGTGCCATCAGTGAGTCCAGGGATGAGCAGTTCTTC,CAISESRDEQFF
once,TRBV28,TRBD2,TRBJ2-1,TGTGCCAGCCAAACTAGCGGGAGGGCCTGGGGGAACAATGAGCAGTTCTTC,CASQTSGRAWGNNEQFF
NA,TRBV30,NA,TRBJ1-3,TGTGCCTGGGGGGACCCCAGCTCTGGAAACACCATATATTTT,CAWGDPSSGNTIYF
NA,TRBV28,NA,TRBJ2-5,TGTGCCAGCAGTTCAGAACAAGAGACCCAGTACTTC,CASSSEQETQYF
NA,TRBV6-6,NA,TRBJ2-3,TGTGCCAGCAGCACCGTAGGAGATACGCAGTATTTT,CASSTVGDTQYF
NA,TRBV28,NA,TRBJ1-1,TGTGCCAGCAGTCCCGCCGGGCAGGGGACTTCGAACACTGAAGCTTTCTTT,CASSPAGQGTSNTEAFF
NA,TRBV28,TRBD1,TRBJ2-7,TGTGCCAGCAGTTCACCGGGACAGGGCCATGCATACGAGCAGTACTTC,CASSSPGQGHAYEQYF
NA,TRBV2,TRBD1,TRBJ2-7,TGTGCCAGCAGTGCCCAGACAGGGGGCGGCGAGCAGTACTTC,CASSAQTGGGEQYF
NA,TRBV2,NA,TRBJ2-7,TGTGCCAGCAGTGAAAACTACGAGCAGTACTTC,CASSENYEQYF
NA,TRBV19,NA,TRBJ2-3,TGTGCCAGTAGTATAGGGTATGACACAGATACGCAGTATTTT,CASSIGYDTDTQYF
NA,TRBV4-1,NA,TRBJ1-1,TGCGCCAGCAGCCAAGATAATGGGGGCACTGAAGCTTTCTTT,CASSQDNGGTEAFF
NA,TRBV30,TRBD2,TRBJ2-5,TGTGCCTGGTCCGCTCTAGCGGGAGGGCCGGGGAGGGAGACCCAGTACTTC,CAWSALAGGPGRETQYF
NA,TRBV5-1,NA,TRBJ1-1,TGCGCCAGCAGCCTCGTGGGAGGGAACTTGAAAGCTTTCTTT,CASSLVGGNLKAFF
NA,TRBV5-1,NA,TRBJ1-3,TGCGCCAGCAGCTTGGGATACAGGTCATCTGGAAACACCATATATTTT,CASSLGYRSSGNTIYF
NA,TRBV7-9,TRBD1,TRBJ1-2,TGTGCCAGCAGCTTAGGAGGGAGGTGGCAGGGGGCCTTC,CASSLGGRWQGAF
once,TRBV25-1,NA,TRBJ1-5,TGTGCCAGCAGTGAACAGGGAGGGGATCAGCCCCAGCATTTT,CASSEQGGDQPQHF
NA,TRBV12-5,NA,TRBJ1-5,TGTGCTAGTGGTCTCGGGACGGGAGGTCATAGCAATCAGCCCCAGCATTTT,CASGLGTGGHSNQPQHF
NA,TRBV16,NA,TRBJ1-5,TGTGCCAGCAGCCAAAGGGGGGGAGGCAATCAGCCCCAGCATTTT,CASSQRGGGNQPQHF
NA,TRBV6-1,NA,TRBJ1-5,TGTGCCAGCAGTCAAAACCCCCGGTATCAGCCCCAGCATTTT,CASSQNPRYQPQHF
NA,TRBV7-2,NA,TRBJ2-2,TGTGCCAGCAGCCGACCGGGGACCGGGGAGCTGTTTTTT,CASSRPGTGELFF
once,TRBV7-3,NA,TRBJ2-2,TGTGCCAGCAGCGGACGAGGGTTGGACACCGGGGAGCTGTTTTTT,CASSGRGLDTGELFF
NA,TRBV2,NA,TRBJ2-5,TGTGCCAGCAGTGGACGAGGGGCAGAGACCCAGTACTTC,CASSGRGAETQYF
NA,TRBV29-1,NA,TRBJ2-7,TGCAGCGCGGGGGCCGACTACGAGCAGTACTTC,CSAGADYEQYF
NA,TRBV2,NA,TRBJ2-2,TGTGCCAGCCGATCGGTGAGGGCGAACACCGGGGAGCTGTTTTTT,CASRSVRANTGELFF
NA,TRBV7-3,TRBD2,TRBJ2-1,TGTGCCAGCAGCTTAATGGCGGGAGTGGATGAGCAGTTCTTC,CASSLMAGVDEQFF
NA,TRBV5-5,TRBD2,TRBJ2-1,TGTGCCAGCAGCAGAACTAGCGGGAGGAATGAGCAGTTCTTC,CASSRTSGRNEQFF